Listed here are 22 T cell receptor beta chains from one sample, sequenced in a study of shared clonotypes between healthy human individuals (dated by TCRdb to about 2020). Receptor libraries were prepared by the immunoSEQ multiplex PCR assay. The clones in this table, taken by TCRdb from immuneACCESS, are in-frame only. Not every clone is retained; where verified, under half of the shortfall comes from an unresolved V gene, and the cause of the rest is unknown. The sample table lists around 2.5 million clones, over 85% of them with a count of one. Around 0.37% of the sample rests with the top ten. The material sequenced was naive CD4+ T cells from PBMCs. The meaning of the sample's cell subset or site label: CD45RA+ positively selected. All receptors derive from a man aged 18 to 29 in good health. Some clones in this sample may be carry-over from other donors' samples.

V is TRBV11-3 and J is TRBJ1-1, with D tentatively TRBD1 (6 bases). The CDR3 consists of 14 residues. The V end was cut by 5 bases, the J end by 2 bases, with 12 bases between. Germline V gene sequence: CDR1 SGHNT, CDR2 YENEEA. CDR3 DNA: TGTGCCAGCAGCCAACAGGGCCCTAACACTGAAGCTTTCTTT. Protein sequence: CASSQQGPNTEAFF.

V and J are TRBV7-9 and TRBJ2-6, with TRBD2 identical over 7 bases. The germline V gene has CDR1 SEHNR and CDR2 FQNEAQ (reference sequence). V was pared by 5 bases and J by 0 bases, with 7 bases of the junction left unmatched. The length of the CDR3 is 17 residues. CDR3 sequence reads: CASSPPGGGSGANVLTF. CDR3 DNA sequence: TGTGCCAGCAGCCCCCCCGGCGGGGGCTCTGGGGCCAACGTCCTGACTTTC.

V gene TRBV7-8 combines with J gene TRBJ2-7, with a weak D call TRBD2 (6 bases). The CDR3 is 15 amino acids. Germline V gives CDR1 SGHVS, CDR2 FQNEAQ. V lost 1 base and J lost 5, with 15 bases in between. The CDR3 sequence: CASSLDGGIAHEQYF. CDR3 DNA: TGTGCCAGCAGCTTAGATGGGGGGATCGCCCACGAGCAGTACTTC. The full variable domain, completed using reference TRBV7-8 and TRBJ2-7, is GAGVSQSPRYKVAKRGQDVALRCDPISGHVSLFWYQQALGQGPEFLTYFQNEAQLDKSGLPSDRFFAERPEGSVSTLKIQRTQQEDSAVYLCASSLDGGIAHEQYFGPGTRLTVT.

CDR3 sequence (DNA): TGTGCCATCAGTGGGTACGGGACAGGCTCCTACGAGCAGTACTTC. This translates into CAISGYGTGSYEQYF. The J gene is TRBJ2-7, the V gene TRBV10-3, with 8 bases aligning to TRBD1. Germline V CDR1 and CDR2: ENHRY, SYGVKD. V dropped 4 bases and J dropped 0; count of bases not matched to a gene: 5. The CDR3 runs 15 residues.

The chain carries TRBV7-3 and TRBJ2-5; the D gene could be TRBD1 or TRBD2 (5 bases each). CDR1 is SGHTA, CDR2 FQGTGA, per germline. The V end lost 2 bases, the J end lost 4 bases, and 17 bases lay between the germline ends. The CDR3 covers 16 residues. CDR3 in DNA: TGTGCCAGCAGCTTAGGGACCGCCGGGATAACAGAGACCCAGTACTTC. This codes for CASSLGTAGITETQYF.

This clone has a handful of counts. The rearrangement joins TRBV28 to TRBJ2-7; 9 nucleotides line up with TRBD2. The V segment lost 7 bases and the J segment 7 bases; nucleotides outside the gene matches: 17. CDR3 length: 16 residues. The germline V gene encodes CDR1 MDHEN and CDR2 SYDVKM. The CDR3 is CASNSISGRPPVEQYF. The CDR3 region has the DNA TGTGCCAGCAACTCAATAAGCGGGAGGCCCCCAGTTGAGCAGTACTTC.

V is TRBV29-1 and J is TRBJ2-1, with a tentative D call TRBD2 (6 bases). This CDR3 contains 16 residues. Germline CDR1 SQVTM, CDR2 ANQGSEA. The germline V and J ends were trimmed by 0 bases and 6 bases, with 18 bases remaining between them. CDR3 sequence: CSVEDRFRAGINEQFF. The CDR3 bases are TGCAGCGTTGAAGATAGGTTCAGGGCGGGGATCAATGAGCAGTTCTTC.

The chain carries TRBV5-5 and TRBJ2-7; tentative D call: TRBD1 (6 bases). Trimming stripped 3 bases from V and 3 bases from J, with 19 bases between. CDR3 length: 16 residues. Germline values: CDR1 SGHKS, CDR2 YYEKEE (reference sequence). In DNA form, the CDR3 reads TGTGCCAGCAGCTCACAGGGTCTCGGCTTCATCTACGAGCAGTACTTC. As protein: CASSSQGLGFIYEQYF.

CDR3 coding DNA: TGTGCCAGCTCACCACTAAACGGCGCATACAATGAGCAGTTCTTC. It is translated as CASSPLNGAYNEQFF. The rearrangement links TRBV18 to TRBJ2-1; D not certain. Deletions cut 1 base from V and 4 bases from J, with 11 bases between. The CDR3 contains 15 residues. Germline V gene lookup returns CDR1 KGHSH and CDR2 LQKENI.

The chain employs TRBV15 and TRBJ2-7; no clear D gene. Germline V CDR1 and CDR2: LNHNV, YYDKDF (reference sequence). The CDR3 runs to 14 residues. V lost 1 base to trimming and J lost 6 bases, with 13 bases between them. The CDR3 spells CATSRGPNPGEQYF. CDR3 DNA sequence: TGTGCCACCAGCAGAGGACCGAACCCGGGCGAGCAGTACTTC.

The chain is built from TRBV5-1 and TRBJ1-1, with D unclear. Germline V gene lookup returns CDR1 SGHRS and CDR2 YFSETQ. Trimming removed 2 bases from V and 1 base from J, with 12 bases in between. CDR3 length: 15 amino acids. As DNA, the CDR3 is TGCGCCAGCAGCTTAATGGACCGTAGGAACACTGAAGCTTTCTTT. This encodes CASSLMDRRNTEAFF.

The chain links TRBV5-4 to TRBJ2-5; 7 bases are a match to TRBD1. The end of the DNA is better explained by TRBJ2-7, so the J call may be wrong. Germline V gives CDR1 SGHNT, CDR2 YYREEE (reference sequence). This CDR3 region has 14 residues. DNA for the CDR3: TGTGCCAGCAGCTTGGCCGGGACAGCCTACGAGCAGTACTTC. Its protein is CASSLAGTAYEQYF.

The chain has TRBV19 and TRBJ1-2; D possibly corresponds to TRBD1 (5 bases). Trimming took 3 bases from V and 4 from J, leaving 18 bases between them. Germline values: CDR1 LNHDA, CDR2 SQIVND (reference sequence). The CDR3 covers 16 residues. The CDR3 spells CASSIRGRDGGYGYTF. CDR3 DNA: TGTGCCAGTAGTATCCGAGGACGGGATGGGGGCTATGGCTACACCTTC.

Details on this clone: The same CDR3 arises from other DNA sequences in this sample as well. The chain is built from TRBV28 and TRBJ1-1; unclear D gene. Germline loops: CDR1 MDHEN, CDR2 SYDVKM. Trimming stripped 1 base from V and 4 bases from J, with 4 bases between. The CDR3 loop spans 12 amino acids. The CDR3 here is CASSLSSTEAFF. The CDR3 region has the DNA TGTGCCAGCAGTTTATCGAGCACTGAAGCTTTCTTT.

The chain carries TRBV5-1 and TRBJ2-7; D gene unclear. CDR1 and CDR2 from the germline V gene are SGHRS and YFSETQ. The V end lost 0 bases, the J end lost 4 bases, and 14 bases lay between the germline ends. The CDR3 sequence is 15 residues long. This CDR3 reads CASSLVLGNDYEQYF. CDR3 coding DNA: TGCGCCAGCAGCTTGGTCCTCGGCAACGATTACGAGCAGTACTTC.

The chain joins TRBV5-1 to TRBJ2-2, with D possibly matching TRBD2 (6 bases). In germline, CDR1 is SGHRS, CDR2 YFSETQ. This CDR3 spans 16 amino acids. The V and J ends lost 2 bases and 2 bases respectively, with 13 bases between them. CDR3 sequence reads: CASSFQAGINTGELFF. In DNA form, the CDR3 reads TGCGCCAGCAGCTTCCAGGCGGGGATAAACACCGGGGAGCTGTTTTTT.

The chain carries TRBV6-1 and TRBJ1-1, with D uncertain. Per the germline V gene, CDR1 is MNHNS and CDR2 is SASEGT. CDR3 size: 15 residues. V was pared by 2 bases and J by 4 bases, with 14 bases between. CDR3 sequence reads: CASSEHTSRTTEAFF. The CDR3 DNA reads TGTGCCAGCAGTGAACATACTTCAAGGACCACTGAAGCTTTCTTT.

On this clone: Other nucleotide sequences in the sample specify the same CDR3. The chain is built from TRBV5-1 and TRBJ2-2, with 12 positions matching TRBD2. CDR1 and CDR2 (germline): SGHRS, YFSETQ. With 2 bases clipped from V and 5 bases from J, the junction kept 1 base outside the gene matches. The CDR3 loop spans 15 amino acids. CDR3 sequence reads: CASSLGLAGTGELFF. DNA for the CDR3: TGCGCCAGCAGCTTAGGACTAGCGGGAACCGGGGAGCTGTTTTTT.

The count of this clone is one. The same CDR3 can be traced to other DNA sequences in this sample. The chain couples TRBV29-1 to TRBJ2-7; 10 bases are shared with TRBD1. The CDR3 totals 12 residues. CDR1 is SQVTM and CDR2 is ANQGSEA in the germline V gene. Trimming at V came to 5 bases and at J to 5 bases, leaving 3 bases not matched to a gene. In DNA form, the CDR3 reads TGCAGCGTTCGGACAGGGGGGGACGAGCAGTACTTC. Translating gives CSVRTGGDEQYF.

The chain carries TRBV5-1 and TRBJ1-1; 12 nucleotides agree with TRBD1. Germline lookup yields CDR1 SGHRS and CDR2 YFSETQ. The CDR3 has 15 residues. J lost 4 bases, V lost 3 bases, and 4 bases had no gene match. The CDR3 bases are TGCGCCAGCAGCTCGGGACAGGGGGCGCGCACTGAAGCTTTCTTT. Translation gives CASSSGQGARTEAFF.

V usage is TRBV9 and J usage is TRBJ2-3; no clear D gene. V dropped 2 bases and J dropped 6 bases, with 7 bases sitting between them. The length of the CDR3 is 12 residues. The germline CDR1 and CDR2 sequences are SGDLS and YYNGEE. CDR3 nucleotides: TGTGCCAGCAGCGTGGAAAAGGATACGCAGTATTTT. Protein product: CASSVEKDTQYF.

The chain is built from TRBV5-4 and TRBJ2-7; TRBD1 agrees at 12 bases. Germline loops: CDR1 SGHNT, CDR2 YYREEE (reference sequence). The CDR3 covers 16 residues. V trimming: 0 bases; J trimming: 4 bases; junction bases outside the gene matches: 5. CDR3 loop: CASSLGGTGGMYEQYF. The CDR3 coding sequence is TGTGCCAGCAGCTTGGGTGGGACAGGGGGCATGTACGAGCAGTACTTC. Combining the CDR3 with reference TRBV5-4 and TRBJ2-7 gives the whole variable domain ETGVTQSPTHLIKTRGQQVTLRCSSQSGHNTVSWYQQALGQGPQFIFQYYREEENGRGNFPPRFSGLQFPNYSSELNVNALELDDSALYLCASSLGGTGGMYEQYFGPGTRLTVT.